This T cell receptor (beta chain) was recorded in a study of blood T cells in healthy people across ages. CDR3 length: 15 amino acids. V shed 4 bases and J 9 bases; nucleotides not matched to a gene: 6. CDR1 and CDR2 (germline): SGHTA, FQGNSA. This clonotype was seen a handful of times. Its antigen remains unknown. PCR was performed a second time for 7 to 11 cycles using a sample-barcoded 5' primer and a J-beta primer mix. All cDNA molecules were each tagged by a template-switch adaptor with 12 random nucleotides. TCRdb itself ran the 5' RACE reads through MiXCR, one entry per CDR3 protein. The sample contains more than 750,000 distinct CDR3 sequences, 29% of which appear only once. Study-wide findings and caveats: Lack of knowledge of donor CMV status possibly confounded expanded clonotype changes.

This same sample was also taken into another study, of T cells of mothers and their children.

The TCR sequence derives from a woman aged 40 to 49 in good health. V and J are TRBV7-2 and TRBJ2-1, with TRBD2 matching over 13 bases. The sequencing sample was made of blood. The CDR3 region is CASSSPGLAGTEQFF. CDR3 in DNA: TGTGCCAGCAGCTCGCCGGGACTAGCGGGGACTGAGCAGTTCTTC.